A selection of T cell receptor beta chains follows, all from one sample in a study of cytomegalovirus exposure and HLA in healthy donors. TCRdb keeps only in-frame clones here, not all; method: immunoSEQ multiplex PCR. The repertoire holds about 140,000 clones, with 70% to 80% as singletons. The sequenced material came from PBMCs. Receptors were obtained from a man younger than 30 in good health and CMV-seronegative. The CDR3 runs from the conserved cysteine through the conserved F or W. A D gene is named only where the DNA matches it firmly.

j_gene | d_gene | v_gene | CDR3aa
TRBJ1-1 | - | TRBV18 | CASSLQGLNTEAFF
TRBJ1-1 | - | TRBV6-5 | CASSYMFVGDFTEAFF
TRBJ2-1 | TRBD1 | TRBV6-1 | CASMKDRAFGNEQFF
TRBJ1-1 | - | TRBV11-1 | CASSKSGRRRAAMNTEAFF
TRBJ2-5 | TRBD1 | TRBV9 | CASSAGTGPETQYF
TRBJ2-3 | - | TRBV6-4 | CASTAGGASPTDTQYF
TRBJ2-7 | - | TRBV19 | CATAPAAGGFYEQYF
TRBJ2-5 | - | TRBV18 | CASSPPSDRETQYF
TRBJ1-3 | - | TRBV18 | CASSRGGNPGNTIYF
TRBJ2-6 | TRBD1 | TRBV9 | CASIGTGISPVLTF
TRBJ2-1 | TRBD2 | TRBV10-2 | CASSESKLVRRAGGTRDEQFF
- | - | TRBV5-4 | CASSLVAGPYEQYF
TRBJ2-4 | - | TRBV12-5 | CASGLGTEGIQYF
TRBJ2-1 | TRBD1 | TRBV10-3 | CAISESQGEYNEQFF
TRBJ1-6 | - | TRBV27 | CASSLYGGSYNSPLHF
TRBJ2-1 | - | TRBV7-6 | CASSSLDSSYNEQFF
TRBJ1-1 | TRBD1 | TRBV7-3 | CASSLTGSVTEAFF
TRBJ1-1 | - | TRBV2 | CASNRWGDTEAFF
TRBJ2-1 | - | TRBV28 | CASSNSASQRFYNEQFF
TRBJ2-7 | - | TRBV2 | CASRPRTAYEQYF
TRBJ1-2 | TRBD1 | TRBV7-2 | CASSFDTGTVDGYTF
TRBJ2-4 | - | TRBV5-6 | CASSLPGEAKNIQYF
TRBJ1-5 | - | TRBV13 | CASSSNREGDQPQHF
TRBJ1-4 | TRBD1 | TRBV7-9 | CASSQNRGPSEKLFF
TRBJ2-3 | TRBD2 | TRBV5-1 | CASSGGLAGVTSTDTQYF
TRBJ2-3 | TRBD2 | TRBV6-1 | CASSARTSGSTDTQYF
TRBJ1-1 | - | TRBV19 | CASSIRGENTEAFF
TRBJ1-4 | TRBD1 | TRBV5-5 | CASSWGDRGGNEKLFF
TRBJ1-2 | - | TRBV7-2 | CASSLGLNYGYTF
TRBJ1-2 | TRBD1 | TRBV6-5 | CASSYSRTGAYYTF
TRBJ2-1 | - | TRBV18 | CASSPKRNEQFF
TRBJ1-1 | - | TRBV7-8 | CASSALRGGDAEAFF
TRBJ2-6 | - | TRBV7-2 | CASSPKAGSGANVLTF
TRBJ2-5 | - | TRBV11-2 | CASSQGWETQYF
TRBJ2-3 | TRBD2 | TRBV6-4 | CASSEVAGSTDTQYF
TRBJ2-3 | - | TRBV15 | CATSRVLVSTDTQYF
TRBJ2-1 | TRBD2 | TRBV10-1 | CASSDPSASGRLHEQFF
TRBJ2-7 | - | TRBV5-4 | CASSLSTDPTPYEQYF
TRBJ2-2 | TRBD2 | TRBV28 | CASSSWEGRTGELFF
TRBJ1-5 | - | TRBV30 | CAWSVGRVDLWISNQPQHF